The 22 T cell receptor beta chains below all came from one sample that was sequenced in a study of CDR3 diversity in severe acne. Each CDR3 protein gets one entry after TCRdb re-called the PCR reads with MiXCR. Found here are more than 80,000 distinct CDR3 sequences, about 53% of them singletons; the top ten hold around a tenth. The material sequenced was blood. The source of these receptors is a male donor with severe acne vulgaris.

This clonotype was found a few times. The rearrangement joins TRBV27 to TRBJ2-7; TRBD2 aligns across 7 bases. This CDR3 region has 12 residues. CDR1 is MNHEY and CDR2 is SMNVEV in the germline V gene (reference sequence). The CDR3 region has the DNA TGTGCAACGCGGGGGTCGGCCTACGAGCAGTACGTC. Translating it yields CATRGSAYEQYV.

On this clonotype itself: Likely a read error: the CDR3 ends without its conserved phenylalanine or tryptophan. The chain carries TRBV20-1 and TRBJ2-1; a weak D match, TRBD2 (6 bases). Per germline, CDR1 DFQATT and CDR2 SNEGSKA (reference sequence). V gave up 5 bases and J gave up 0 bases, with 11 bases separating them. The CDR3 consists of 14 residues. The CDR3 loop reads CSAPGLPSYNEQFR. The DNA of the CDR3 is TGCAGTGCTCCGGGACTCCCCTCCTACAATGAGCAGTTCAGA.

This clonotype showed up many times. The chain uses TRBV2 and TRBJ2-1; D unresolved. The V gene lost 4 bases and the J gene lost 6 bases, with 16 bases spanning the gap. CDR3 size: 15 residues. Germline V gene data show CDR1 as SNHLY and CDR2 as FYNNEI. This chain's CDR3 is CASSGGLIPSNEQFF. The CDR3 DNA sequence: TGTGCCAGCAGTGGCGGTCTCATCCCCTCCAATGAGCAGTTCTTC.

This chain links TRBV7-2 with TRBJ1-2, with D tentatively TRBD1 (5 bases). V was cut by 2 bases and J by 6 bases, with 13 bases left in between. The CDR3 is made up of 14 amino acids. Germline V CDR1 and CDR2: SGHTA, FQGNSA. CDR3 amino acids: CASSLISGLDGYTF. The CDR3 region has the DNA TGTGCCAGCAGCTTAATATCAGGGCTCGATGGCTACACCTTC.

This clonotype showed up many times. V gene TRBV14 combines with J gene TRBJ1-3; 7 bases are a match to TRBD1. Per the germline V gene, CDR1 is SGHDN and CDR2 is FVKESK. The CDR3 contains 15 residues. The V gene end was trimmed by 4 bases and the J gene end by 3 bases; junction bases not matched to a gene: 6. CDR3 in amino acids: CASSPEGGGGNTIYF. The CDR3 coding sequence is TGTGCCAGCAGCCCCGAAGGGGGCGGTGGAAACACCATATATTTT. Full variable domain (remainder filled in from reference TRBV14 and TRBJ1-3): EAGVTQFPSHSVIEKGQTVTLRCDPISGHDNLYWYRRVMGKEIKFLLHFVKESKQDESGMPNNRFLAERTGGTYSTLKVQPAELEDSGVYFCASSPEGGGGNTIYFGEGSWLTVV.

This clonotype showed up many times. V usage is TRBV24-1 and J usage is TRBJ2-3, with TRBD2 as a possible D gene (5 bases). Trimming took off 7 bases at V and 1 base at J, with 14 bases between the two ends. Germline V gene data show CDR1 as KGHDR and CDR2 as SFDVKD. The CDR3 consists of 15 residues. The CDR3: CATSEGRGGTDTQYF. DNA for the CDR3: TGTGCCACCAGCGAAGGACGGGGTGGCACAGATACGCAGTATTTT.

Comments on this clonotype: It is unclear where the CDR3 begins or ends on the DNA, so no DNA is shown, and the CDR3 is as TCRdb lists it. The chain uses TRBV9 and TRBJ2-5; the table gives TRBD1 as D, unverified against the DNA. Looked up from germline, CDR1 is SGDLS and CDR2 is YYNGEE. The CDR3 has 24 residues if both end residues are counted. The CDR3 here is CASRRPAQAVLRAGHQGAAETQYF.

The V call is TRBV6-6, the J call TRBJ1-1; D is perhaps TRBD1 (6 bases). CDR3 length equals 14 residues. CDR1 is MNHNY and CDR2 is SVGAGI in the germline V gene (reference sequence). The V and J ends lost 2 bases and 5 bases respectively, with 12 bases between them. The CDR3 bases are TGTGCCAGCAGTTACCTCACAGGGAGTACTGAAGCTTTCTTT. Protein sequence: CASSYLTGSTEAFF.

This clonotype was recorded many times. The chain links TRBV5-1 to TRBJ2-7; D possibly corresponds to TRBD1 (6 bases). This CDR3 contains 13 residues. Deletions cut 4 bases from V and 5 bases from J, with 13 bases between. CDR1 is SGHRS and CDR2 is YFSETQ in the germline V gene. The CDR3 here is CASSPRQANEQYF. CDR3 coding DNA: TGCGCCAGCAGCCCCCGACAGGCAAACGAGCAGTACTTC.

The chain joins TRBV20-1 to TRBJ1-2, with D tentatively TRBD1 (6 bases). Germline V gene data show CDR1 as DFQATT and CDR2 as SNEGSKA (reference sequence). The CDR3 length is 13 residues. The V end lost 4 bases, the J end lost 3 bases, and 12 bases lay between the germline ends. The CDR3 spells CSANYRVDYGYTF. CDR3 nucleotide sequence: TGCAGTGCTAACTACAGGGTCGACTATGGCTACACCTTC.

This clonotype was seen ten or more times. The rearrangement joins TRBV4-1 to TRBJ2-7, with 8 nucleotides matching TRBD1. V lost 3 bases and J lost 6; bases outside the gene matches: 7. CDR1 and CDR2 (germline): MGHRA, YSYEKL. This CDR3 comprises 14 residues. Here the CDR3 reads CASSQFGTGGEQYF. Written as DNA, the CDR3 is TGCGCCAGCAGCCAGTTCGGGACAGGCGGCGAGCAGTACTTC.

This chain links TRBV19 with TRBJ2-6; D uncertain. This CDR3 has 15 amino acids. Germline assignment: CDR1 LNHDA and CDR2 SQIVND (reference sequence). V dropped 7 bases and J dropped 2 bases, with 12 bases sitting between them. CDR3 nucleotide sequence: TGTGCCAGTAAGGCCTCGAACACTGGGGCCAACGTCCTGACTTTC. It codes for CASKASNTGANVLTF.

The sample holds many counts of this clonotype. The V call is TRBV7-9, the J call TRBJ1-5, with D maybe TRBD1 (5 bases). Germline CDR1 reads SEHNR; CDR2 reads FQNEAQ (reference sequence). Trimming stripped 1 base from V and 7 bases from J, with 14 bases between. The CDR3 consists of 15 residues. The CDR3 spells CASSLGGNEGQPQHF. CDR3 in DNA: TGTGCCAGCAGCTTAGGGGGGAATGAAGGCCAGCCCCAGCATTTT.

This rearrangement joins TRBV5-6 to TRBJ2-1; TRBD2 agrees at 8 bases. J gave up 4 bases and V 4 bases, and 4 bases lay outside the gene matches. CDR3 length: 14 amino acids. The V gene's germline CDR1 is SGHDT and CDR2 YYEEEE. CDR3 in amino acids: CASSGLASYNEQFF. Here the CDR3 DNA reads TGTGCCAGCAGCGGACTAGCCTCGTACAATGAGCAGTTCTTC. Full variable domain (remainder filled in from reference TRBV5-6 and TRBJ2-1): DAGVTQSPTHLIKTRGQQVTLRCSPKSGHDTVSWYQQALGQGPQFIFQYYEEEERQRGNFPDRFSGHQFPNYSSELNVNALLLGDSALYLCASSGLASYNEQFFGPGTRLTVL.

Details on this clonotype: A much larger clonotype is one base distant, so this may be a read error. CDR3 residues: CASSYQSSYEQYF. The CDR3 DNA sequence: TGTGCCAGCAGTTACCAGAGCTCCTACGAGCAGTACTTC. The chain uses TRBV6-2 or TRBV6-3 and TRBJ2-7; unclear D gene. CDR3 length equals 13 residues. V lost 2 bases and J lost 0, with 5 bases in between. Germline V gene sequence: CDR1 MNHEY, CDR2 SVGEGT.

This rearrangement joins TRBV7-9 to TRBJ2-5; D is perhaps TRBD2 (6 bases). The CDR3 contains 13 residues. V was cut by 4 bases and J by 5 bases, with 11 bases left in between. Per germline, CDR1 SEHNR and CDR2 FQNEAQ (reference sequence). CDR3 sequence (DNA): TGTGCCAGCAGCTCGGAGGGATACGAGACCCAGTACTTC. Encoded protein: CASSSEGYETQYF. The complete variable domain, with remaining parts taken from reference TRBV7-9 and TRBJ2-5, reads DTGVSQNPRHKITKRGQNVTFRCDPISEHNRLYWYRQTLGQGPEFLTYFQNEAQLEKSRLLSDRFSAERPKGSFSTLEIQRTEQGDSAMYLCASSSEGYETQYFGPGTRLLVL.

This clonotype came up once. The chain links TRBV5-1 to TRBJ2-7; D gene unclear. V gave up 0 bases and J gave up 0 bases, with 7 bases separating them. Germline loops: CDR1 SGHRS, CDR2 YFSETQ. CDR3 length: 14 amino acids. This CDR3 is CASSLGPNSYEQYV. DNA of the CDR3: TGCGCCAGCAGCTTGGGGCCTAACTCCTACGAGCAGTACGTC.

The chain uses TRBV25-1 and TRBJ1-5; TRBD1 matches at 8 bases. CDR1 and CDR2 (germline): MGHDK, SYGVNS. The CDR3 is made up of 16 amino acids. J gave up 0 bases and V 5 bases, and 6 bases lay outside the gene matches. The CDR3: CASSRQGSGSNQPQHF. As DNA, the CDR3 is TGTGCCAGCAGTCGACAGGGGAGCGGTAGCAATCAGCCCCAGCATTTT.

Only a few counts were recorded for this clonotype. The junction and the germline gene differ at one end; a read error may be behind it. The chain links TRBV6-4 to TRBJ2-2; TRBD2 might be the D (5 bases). Per the germline V gene, CDR1 is MRHNA and CDR2 is SNTAGT. The length of the CDR3 is 13 residues. CDR3 region: CASSEGNTGKLFF. The DNA for the CDR3 is TGTGCCAGCAGTGAGGGGAACACCGGGAAGCTGTTTTTT.

This clonotype was detected only a few times. This chain connects TRBV11-2 to TRBJ2-7; D is perhaps TRBD2 (5 bases). CDR1 and CDR2 from the germline V gene are SGHAT and FQNNGV. V was trimmed by 5 bases and J by 7 bases, leaving 12 bases between them. The CDR3 is 12 residues long. The CDR3 DNA sequence: TGTGCCAGCAGCCGGACTGCCCTTGAGCAGTACTTC. This encodes CASSRTALEQYF.

This clonotype was detected a few times. The chain has TRBV29-1 and TRBJ2-5; the match to TRBD2 covers 14 bases. This CDR3 is 13 amino acids long. The germline V gene encodes CDR1 SQVTM and CDR2 ANQGSEA. After removal of 4 bases from V and 9 bases from J, the junction contained 4 bases not matched to a gene. CDR3 region: CSVGGLAGVSQYF. The CDR3 nucleotides read TGCAGCGTTGGGGGACTAGCGGGAGTGTCCCAGTACTTC.

V is TRBV2 and J is TRBJ2-5; possibly TRBD2 for D (6 bases). Germline V gives CDR1 SNHLY, CDR2 FYNNEI. The CDR3 runs 14 residues. With 2 bases removed from V and 5 bases from J, the gap between germline ends came to 12 bases. Written as DNA, the CDR3 is TGTGCCAGCAGTGAATGGCGGGGTTGGGAGACCCAGTACTTC. Amino acids: CASSEWRGWETQYF.